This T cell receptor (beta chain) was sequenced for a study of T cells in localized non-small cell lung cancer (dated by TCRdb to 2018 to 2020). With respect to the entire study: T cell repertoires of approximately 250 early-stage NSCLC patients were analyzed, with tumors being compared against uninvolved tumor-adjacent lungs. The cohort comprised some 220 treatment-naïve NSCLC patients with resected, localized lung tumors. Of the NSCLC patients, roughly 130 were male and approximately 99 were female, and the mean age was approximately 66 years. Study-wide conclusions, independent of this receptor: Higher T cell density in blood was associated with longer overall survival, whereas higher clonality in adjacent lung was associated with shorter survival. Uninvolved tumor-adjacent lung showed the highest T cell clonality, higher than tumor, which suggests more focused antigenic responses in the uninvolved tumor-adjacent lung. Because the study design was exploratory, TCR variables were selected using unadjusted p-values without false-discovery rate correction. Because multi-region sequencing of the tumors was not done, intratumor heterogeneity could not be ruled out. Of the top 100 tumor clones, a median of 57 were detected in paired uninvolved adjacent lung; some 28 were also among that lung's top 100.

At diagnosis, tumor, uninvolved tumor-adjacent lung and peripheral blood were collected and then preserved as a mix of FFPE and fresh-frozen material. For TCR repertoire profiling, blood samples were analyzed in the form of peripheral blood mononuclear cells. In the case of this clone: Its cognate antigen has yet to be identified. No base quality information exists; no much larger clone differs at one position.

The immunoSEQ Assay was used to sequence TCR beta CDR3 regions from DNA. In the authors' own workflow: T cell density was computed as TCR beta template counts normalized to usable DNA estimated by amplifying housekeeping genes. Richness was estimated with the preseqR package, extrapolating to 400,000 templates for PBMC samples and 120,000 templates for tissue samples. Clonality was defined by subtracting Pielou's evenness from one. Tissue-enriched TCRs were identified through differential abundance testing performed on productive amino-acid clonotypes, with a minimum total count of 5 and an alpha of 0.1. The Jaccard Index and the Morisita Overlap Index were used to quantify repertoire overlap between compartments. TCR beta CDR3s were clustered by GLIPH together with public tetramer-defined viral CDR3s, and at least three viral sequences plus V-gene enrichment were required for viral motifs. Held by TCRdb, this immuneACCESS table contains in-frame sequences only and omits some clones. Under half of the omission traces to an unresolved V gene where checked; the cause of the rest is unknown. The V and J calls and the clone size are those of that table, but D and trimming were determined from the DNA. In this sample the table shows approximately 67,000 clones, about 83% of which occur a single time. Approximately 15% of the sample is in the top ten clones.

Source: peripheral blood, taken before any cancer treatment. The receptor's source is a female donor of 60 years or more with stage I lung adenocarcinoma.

The CDR3 region reads CASSLELNTEAFF. The DNA sequence is as follows: TGTGCCAGCAGCTTGGAATTGAACACTGAAGCTTTCTTT. This chain is built from TRBV5-6 and TRBJ1-1; no D gene call is confident. CDR1 SGHDT and CDR2 YYEEEE were looked up in the germline V gene. The trim is 0 bases for V and 0 bases for J, with a gap of 3 bases between the germline ends. The CDR3 spans 13 residues, from the cysteine through the phenylalanine. The retained sequence is limited to the CDR3, 39 bases, with the frame set at the first base.